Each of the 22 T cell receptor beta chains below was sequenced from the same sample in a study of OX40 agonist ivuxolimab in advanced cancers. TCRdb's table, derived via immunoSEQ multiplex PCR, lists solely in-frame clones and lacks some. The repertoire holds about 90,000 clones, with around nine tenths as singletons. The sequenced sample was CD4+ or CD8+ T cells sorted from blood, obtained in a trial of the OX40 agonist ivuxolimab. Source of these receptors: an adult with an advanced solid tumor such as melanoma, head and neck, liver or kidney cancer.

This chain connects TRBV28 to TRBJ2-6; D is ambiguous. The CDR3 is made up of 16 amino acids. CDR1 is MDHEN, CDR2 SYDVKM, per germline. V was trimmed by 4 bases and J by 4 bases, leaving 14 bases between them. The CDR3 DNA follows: TGTGCCAGCAGTTCGGACGGCATCCCAGGGGCCAACGTCCTGACTTTC. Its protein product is CASSSDGIPGANVLTF.

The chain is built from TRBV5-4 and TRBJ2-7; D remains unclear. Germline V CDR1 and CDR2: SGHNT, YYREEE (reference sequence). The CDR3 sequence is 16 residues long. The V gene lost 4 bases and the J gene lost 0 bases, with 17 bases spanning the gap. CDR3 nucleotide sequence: TGTGCCAGCAGCGCGCGGAGAAGAGGCGGCTCCTACGAGCAGTACTTC. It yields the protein CASSARRRGGSYEQYF.

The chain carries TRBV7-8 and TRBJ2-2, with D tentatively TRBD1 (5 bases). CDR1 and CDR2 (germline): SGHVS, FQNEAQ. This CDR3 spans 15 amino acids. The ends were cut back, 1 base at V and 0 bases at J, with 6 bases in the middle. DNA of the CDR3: TGTGCCAGCAGCTTAGGGGGCCCGAACACCGGGGAGCTGTTTTTT. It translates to CASSLGGPNTGELFF.

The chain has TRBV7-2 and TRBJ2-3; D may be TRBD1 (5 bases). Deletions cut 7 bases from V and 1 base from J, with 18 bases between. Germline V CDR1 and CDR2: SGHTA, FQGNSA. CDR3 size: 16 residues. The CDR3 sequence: CASNSMVGAGTDTQYF. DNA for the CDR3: TGTGCCAGCAATTCCATGGTTGGGGCAGGCACAGATACGCAGTATTTT.

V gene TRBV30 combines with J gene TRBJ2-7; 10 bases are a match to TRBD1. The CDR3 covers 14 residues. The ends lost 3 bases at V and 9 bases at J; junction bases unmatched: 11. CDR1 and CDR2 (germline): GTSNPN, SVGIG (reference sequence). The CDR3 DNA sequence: TGTGCCTGGAGGCTCCGGGACAGGGGAGAAGGGCAGTACTTC. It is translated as CAWRLRDRGEGQYF.

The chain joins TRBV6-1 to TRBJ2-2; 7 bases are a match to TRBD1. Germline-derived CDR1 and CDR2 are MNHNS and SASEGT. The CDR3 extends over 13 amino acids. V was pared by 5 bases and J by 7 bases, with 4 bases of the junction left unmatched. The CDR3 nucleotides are TGTGCCAGCAGTCCACAGGGGAGCGGGGAGCTGTTTTTT. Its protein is CASSPQGSGELFF.

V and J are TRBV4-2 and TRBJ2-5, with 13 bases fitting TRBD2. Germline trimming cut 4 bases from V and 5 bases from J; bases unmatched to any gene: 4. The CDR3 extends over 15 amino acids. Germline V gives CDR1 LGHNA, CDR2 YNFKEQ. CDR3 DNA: TGTGCCAGCAGCCGAGGACTAGCGGGAGACGAGACCCAGTACTTC. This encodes CASSRGLAGDETQYF.

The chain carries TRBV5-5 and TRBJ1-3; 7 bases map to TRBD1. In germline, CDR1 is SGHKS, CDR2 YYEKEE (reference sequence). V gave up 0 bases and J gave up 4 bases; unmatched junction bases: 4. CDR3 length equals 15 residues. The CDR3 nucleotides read TGTGCCAGCAGCTTGGAGGGACAGCGGGGAAACACCATATATTTT. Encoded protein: CASSLEGQRGNTIYF.

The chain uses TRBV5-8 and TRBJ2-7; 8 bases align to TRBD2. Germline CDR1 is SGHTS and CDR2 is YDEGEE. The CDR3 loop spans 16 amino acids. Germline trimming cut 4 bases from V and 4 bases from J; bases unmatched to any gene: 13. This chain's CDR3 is CASSREGYSSGYEQYF. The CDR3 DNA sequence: TGTGCCAGCAGCCGGGAGGGTTATAGCTCGGGGTACGAGCAGTACTTC. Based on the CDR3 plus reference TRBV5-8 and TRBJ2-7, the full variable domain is EAGVTQSPTHLIKTRGQQATLRCSPISGHTSVYWYQQALGLGLQFLLWYDEGEERNRGNFPPRFSGRQFPNYSSELNVNALELEDSALYLCASSREGYSSGYEQYFGPGTRLTVT.

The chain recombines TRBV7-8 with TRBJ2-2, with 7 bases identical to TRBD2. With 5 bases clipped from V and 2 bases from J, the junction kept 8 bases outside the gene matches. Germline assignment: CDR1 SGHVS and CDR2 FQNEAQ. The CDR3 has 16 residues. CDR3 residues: CASSLTAGTNTGELFF. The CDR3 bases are TGTGCCAGCAGCCTGACAGCGGGGACCAACACCGGGGAGCTGTTTTTT.

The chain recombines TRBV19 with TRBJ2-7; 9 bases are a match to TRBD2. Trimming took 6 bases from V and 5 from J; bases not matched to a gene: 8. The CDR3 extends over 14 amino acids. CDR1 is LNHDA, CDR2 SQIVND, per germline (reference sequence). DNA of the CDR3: TGTGCCAGTAGCGGTGGGACTAGCAAGAACGAGCAGTACTTC. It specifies CASSGGTSKNEQYF.

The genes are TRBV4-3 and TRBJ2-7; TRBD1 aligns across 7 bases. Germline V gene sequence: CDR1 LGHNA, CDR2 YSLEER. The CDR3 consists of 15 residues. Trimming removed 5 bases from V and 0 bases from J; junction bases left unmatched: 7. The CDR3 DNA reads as TGCGCCAGCAGCTCTCTCCGGGACAGCTCCTACGAGCAGTACTTC. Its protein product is CASSSLRDSSYEQYF.

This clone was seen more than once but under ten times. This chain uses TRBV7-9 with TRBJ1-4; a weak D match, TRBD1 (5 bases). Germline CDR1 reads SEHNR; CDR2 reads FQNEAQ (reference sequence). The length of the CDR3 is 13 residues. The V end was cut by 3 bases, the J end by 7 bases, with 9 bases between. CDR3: CASSFGQGEKLFF. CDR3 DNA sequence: TGTGCCAGCAGCTTCGGCCAGGGTGAAAAACTGTTTTTT.

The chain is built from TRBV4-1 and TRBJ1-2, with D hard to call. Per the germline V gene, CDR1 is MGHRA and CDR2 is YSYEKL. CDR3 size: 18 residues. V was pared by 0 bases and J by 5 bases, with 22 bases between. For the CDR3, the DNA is TGCGCCAGCAGCCAAGAGAACCTCGGAGGCGCTCACCTATATGGCTACACCTTC. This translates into CASSQENLGGAHLYGYTF.

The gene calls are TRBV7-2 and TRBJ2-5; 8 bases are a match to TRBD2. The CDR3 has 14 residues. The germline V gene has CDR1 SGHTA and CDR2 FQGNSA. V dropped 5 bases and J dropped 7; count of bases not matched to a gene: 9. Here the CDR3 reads CASSPPGGGGTQYF. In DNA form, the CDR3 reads TGTGCCAGCAGCCCTCCCGGGGGGGGAGGGACCCAGTACTTC.

CDR3 DNA: TGTGCCAGCAGTGCCGGGGGACAGGGGTTCACTGAAGCTTTCTTT. Translated: CASSAGGQGFTEAFF. The V call is TRBV2, the J call TRBJ1-1; 10 nucleotides line up with TRBD1. J gave up 4 bases and V 4 bases, and 6 bases lay outside the gene matches. From germline, CDR1 is SNHLY and CDR2 FYNNEI. This CDR3 comprises 15 residues. The full variable domain, with the rest looked up from reference TRBV2 and TRBJ1-1, is EPEVTQTPSHQVTQMGQEVILRCVPISNHLYFYWYRQILGQKVEFLVSFYNNEISEKSEIFDDQFSVERPDGSNFTLKIRSTKLEDSAMYFCASSAGGQGFTEAFFGQGTRLTVV.

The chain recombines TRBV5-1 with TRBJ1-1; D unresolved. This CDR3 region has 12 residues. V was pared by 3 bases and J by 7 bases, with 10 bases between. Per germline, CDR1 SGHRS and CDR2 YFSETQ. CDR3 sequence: CASSSPSGEAFF. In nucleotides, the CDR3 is TGCGCCAGCAGCTCCCCTTCAGGTGAAGCTTTCTTT.

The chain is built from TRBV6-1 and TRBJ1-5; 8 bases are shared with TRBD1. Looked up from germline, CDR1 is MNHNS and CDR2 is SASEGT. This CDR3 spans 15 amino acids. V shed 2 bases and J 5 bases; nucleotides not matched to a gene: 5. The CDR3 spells CASSEQGAGDQPQHF. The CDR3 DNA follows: TGTGCCAGCAGTGAACAGGGGGCAGGGGATCAGCCCCAGCATTTT.

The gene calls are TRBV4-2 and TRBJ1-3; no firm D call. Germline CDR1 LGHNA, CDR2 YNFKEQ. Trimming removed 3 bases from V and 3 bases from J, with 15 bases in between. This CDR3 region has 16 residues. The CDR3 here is CASSHQGGLGGNTIYF. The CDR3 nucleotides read TGTGCCAGCAGCCATCAAGGCGGGTTAGGTGGAAACACCATATATTTT.

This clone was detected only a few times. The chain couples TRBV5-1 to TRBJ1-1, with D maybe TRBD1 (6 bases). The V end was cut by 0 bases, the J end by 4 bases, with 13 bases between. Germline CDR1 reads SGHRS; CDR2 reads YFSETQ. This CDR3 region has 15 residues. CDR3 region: CASSLVGGRGTEAFF. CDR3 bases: TGCGCCAGCAGCTTGGTGGGTGGCAGGGGCACTGAAGCTTTCTTT. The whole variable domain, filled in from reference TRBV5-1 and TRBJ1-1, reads KAGVTQTPRYLIKTRGQQVTLSCSPISGHRSVSWYQQTPGQGLQFLFEYFSETQRNKGNFPGRFSGRQFSNSRSEMNVSTLELGDSALYLCASSLVGGRGTEAFFGQGTRLTVV.

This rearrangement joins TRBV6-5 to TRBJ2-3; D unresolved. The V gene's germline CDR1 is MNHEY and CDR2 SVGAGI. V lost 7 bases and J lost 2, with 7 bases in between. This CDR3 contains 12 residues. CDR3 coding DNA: TGTGCCAGCAAAGGTGACACAGATACGCAGTATTTT. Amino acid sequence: CASKGDTDTQYF.

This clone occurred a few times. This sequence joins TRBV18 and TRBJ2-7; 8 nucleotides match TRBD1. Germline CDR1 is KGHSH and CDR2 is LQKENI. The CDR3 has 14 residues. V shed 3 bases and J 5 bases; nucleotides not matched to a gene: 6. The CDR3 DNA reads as TGTGCCAGCTCACCCATTCAGGGGGCGAACGAGCAGTACTTC. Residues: CASSPIQGANEQYF. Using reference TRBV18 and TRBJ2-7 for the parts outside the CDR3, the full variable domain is NAGVMQNPRHLVRRRGQEARLRCSPMKGHSHVYWYRQLPEEGLKFMVYLQKENIIDESGMPKERFSAEFPKEGPSILRIQQVVRGDSAAYFCASSPIQGANEQYFGPGTRLTVT.